The 27 T cell receptor beta chains listed next were all sequenced from one sample in a study of T cells after yellow fever vaccination. One entry per CDR3 protein, called by TCRdb with MiXCR from the 5' RACE reads. The data show approximately 550,000 distinct CDR3 sequences, around 21% seen once. Sequences were derived from PBMCs, sampled 15 days after the yellow fever booster vaccination. The receptors were gathered from a man aged 25 to 40 who received the YFV17D yellow fever vaccine.

This clonotype was observed a handful of times. The chain has TRBV15 and TRBJ2-5; D is possibly TRBD1 (5 bases). The germline V and J ends were trimmed by 0 bases and 4 bases, with 12 bases remaining between them. The CDR3 length is 15 residues. The germline gives CDR1 LNHNV, CDR2 YYDKDF (reference sequence). The DNA of the CDR3 is TGTGCCACCAGCAGAGATGGGGCGCGAGGAGAGACCCAGTACTTC. Translating gives CATSRDGARGETQYF.

In its sample, this clonotype was seen a few times. V and J are TRBV19 and TRBJ1-5; D perhaps matches TRBD1 (6 bases). The V end lost 3 bases, the J end lost 5 bases, and 20 bases lay between the germline ends. Germline values: CDR1 LNHDA, CDR2 SQIVND (reference sequence). CDR3 length: 17 amino acids. DNA for the CDR3: TGTGCCAGTAGTATTTTCGTCCCAATTAAGGGGGATCAGCCCCAGCATTTT. As protein: CASSIFVPIKGDQPQHF.

This chain uses TRBV29-1 with TRBJ1-1; D remains unclear. CDR1 is SQVTM, CDR2 ANQGSEA, per germline. This CDR3 contains 16 residues. Trimming stripped 6 bases from V and 3 bases from J, with 23 bases between. CDR3 amino acids: CSVRWASTGVDTEAFF. The CDR3 nucleotides read TGCAGCGTCCGCTGGGCCTCCACCGGAGTAGACACTGAAGCTTTCTTT.

The table lists this clonotype with a few counts. The genes are TRBV10-3 and TRBJ2-1, with 9 nucleotides matching TRBD1. CDR3 length equals 15 residues. The germline gives CDR1 ENHRY, CDR2 SYGVKD. Germline trimming cut 4 bases from V and 6 bases from J; bases unmatched to any gene: 7. DNA for the CDR3: TGTGCCATCAGTGGCCGGGACAGGGTATCCAATGAGCAGTTCTTC. As protein: CAISGRDRVSNEQFF.

Only a few counts were recorded for this clonotype. This rearrangement joins TRBV20-1 to TRBJ1-6, with a weak D call TRBD1 (5 bases). The CDR3 covers 12 residues. Germline lookup yields CDR1 DFQATT and CDR2 SNEGSKA (reference sequence). V was cut by 4 bases and J by 8 bases, with 9 bases left in between. CDR3 region: CSATTADSPLHF. In DNA, the CDR3 is TGCAGTGCTACGACAGCAGATTCACCCCTCCACTTT.

V is TRBV7-8 and J is TRBJ2-5; 7 nucleotides agree with TRBD1. Trimming took 5 bases from V and 5 from J; bases not matched to a gene: 14. Germline V gives CDR1 SGHVS, CDR2 FQNEAQ. This CDR3 comprises 16 residues. The CDR3 coding sequence is TGTGCCAGCAGCCAACAACAGGGGTTGAAGGGCGAGACCCAGTACTTC. Its protein product is CASSQQQGLKGETQYF. The full variable domain, completed using reference TRBV7-8 and TRBJ2-5, is GAGVSQSPRYKVAKRGQDVALRCDPISGHVSLFWYQQALGQGPEFLTYFQNEAQLDKSGLPSDRFFAERPEGSVSTLKIQRTQQEDSAVYLCASSQQQGLKGETQYFGPGTRLLVL.

This clonotype was picked up a small number of times. The chain recombines TRBV6-5 with TRBJ2-4; 7 bases fit TRBD2. The trim removed 2 bases at V and 6 bases at J, leaving 4 bases unmatched. The V gene's germline CDR1 is MNHEY and CDR2 SVGAGI. There are 14 residues in the CDR3. This chain's CDR3 is CASSYLAERNIQYF. The DNA of the CDR3 is TGTGCCAGCAGTTACCTAGCGGAGAGAAACATTCAGTACTTC.

The V and J genes are TRBV7-7 and TRBJ2-6; D unclear. V was shortened by 5 bases and J by 0 bases, with 5 bases between the two germline ends. CDR3 size: 14 residues. Germline V gives CDR1 SSHAT, CDR2 FNYEAQ (reference sequence). The CDR3 DNA follows: TGTGCCAGCAGCCCCAACTCTGGGGCCAACGTCCTGACTTTC. Protein product: CASSPNSGANVLTF.

This chain links TRBV20-1 with TRBJ2-1, with unresolved D. Trimming pared 3 bases from V and 5 bases from J, leaving 14 bases between. CDR3 length: 14 residues. Germline V gene sequence: CDR1 DFQATT, CDR2 SNEGSKA (reference sequence). In nucleotides, the CDR3 is TGCAGTGCTAGTGATTTTCTTAAGGACAATGAGCAGTTCTTC. This translates into CSASDFLKDNEQFF.

This sequence joins TRBV29-1 and TRBJ1-5; no definite D call. Germline-derived CDR1 and CDR2 are SQVTM and ANQGSEA. Trimming stripped 4 bases from V and 0 bases from J, with 4 bases between. This CDR3 is built from 12 residues. The chain's CDR3 is CSVGYSNQPQHF. In DNA, the CDR3 is TGCAGCGTTGGGTATAGCAATCAGCCCCAGCATTTT. Looking up the rest from reference TRBV29-1 and TRBJ1-5 gives the full variable domain: SAVISQKPSRDICQRGTSLTIQCQVDSQVTMMFWYRQQPGQSLTLIATANQGSEATYESGFVIDKFPISRPNLTFSTLTVSNMSPEDSSIYLCSVGYSNQPQHFGDGTRLSIL.

This clonotype was picked up a small number of times. J is TRBJ2-1 and V is TRBV7-2, with TRBD1 matching 9 bases. The V gene end was trimmed by 6 bases and the J gene end by 6 bases; junction bases not matched to a gene: 9. The CDR3 loop spans 15 amino acids. The germline gives CDR1 SGHTA, CDR2 FQGNSA. The CDR3 sequence is CASRRQGVLRNEQFF. CDR3 DNA sequence: TGTGCCAGCAGGAGACAGGGGGTGCTACGCAATGAGCAGTTCTTC.

The sample holds a few counts of this clonotype. The chain recombines TRBV5-1 with TRBJ2-3; perhaps TRBD2 as D (6 bases). The CDR3 covers 13 residues. V lost 2 bases and J lost 6, with 10 bases in between. Per germline, CDR1 SGHRS and CDR2 YFSETQ. The CDR3 spells CASSLIGSDTQYF. In nucleotides, the CDR3 is TGCGCCAGCAGCTTAATCGGGAGCGATACGCAGTATTTT.

The rearrangement joins TRBV27 to TRBJ1-5; TRBD1 is a possible D gene (5 bases). This CDR3 region has 13 residues. V lost 5 bases to trimming and J lost 5 bases, with 10 bases between them. Germline V gene sequence: CDR1 MNHEY, CDR2 SMNVEV (reference sequence). CDR3 sequence reads: CASSRTSDQPQHF. The CDR3, as DNA: TGTGCCAGCAGTCGGACAAGTGATCAGCCCCAGCATTTT.

The rearrangement links TRBV29-1 to TRBJ2-3; D remains ambiguous. Per the germline V gene, CDR1 is SQVTM and CDR2 is ANQGSEA. V dropped 4 bases and J dropped 0 bases, with 17 bases sitting between them. The CDR3 is 16 residues long. The CDR3 here is CSVAQGPKISTDTQYF. The CDR3 DNA follows: TGCAGCGTTGCCCAAGGCCCCAAAATTAGCACAGATACGCAGTATTTT.

This rearrangement joins TRBV7-2 to TRBJ2-5; the match to TRBD2 covers 13 bases. The V and J ends lost 0 bases and 5 bases, in that order; junction bases with no gene match: 6. CDR3 length: 17 amino acids. Germline assignment: CDR1 SGHTA and CDR2 FQGNSA. The CDR3 protein is CASSLAGGTSGMETQYF. CDR3 coding DNA: TGTGCCAGCAGCTTAGCGGGGGGGACTAGCGGGATGGAGACCCAGTACTTC.

The gene calls are TRBV12-3 or TRBV12-4 and TRBJ2-5; perhaps TRBD1 as D (6 bases). The V gene lost 2 bases and the J gene lost 4 bases, with 14 bases spanning the gap. This CDR3 comprises 15 residues. CDR3 in amino acids: CASSLFGQGSETQYF. In nucleotides, the CDR3 is TGTGCCAGCAGTTTATTCGGGCAGGGGTCAGAGACCCAGTACTTC.

The gene calls are TRBV7-6 and TRBJ2-2; 8 bases are a match to TRBD2. The germline V gene has CDR1 SGHVS and CDR2 FNYEAQ. CDR3 length: 16 amino acids. V gave up 2 bases and J gave up 4 bases; unmatched junction bases: 6. In DNA form, the CDR3 reads TGTGCCAGCAGCTTAATCAGCGGGAGTGTCACCGGGGAGCTGTTTTTT. Amino acid sequence: CASSLISGSVTGELFF. Combining the CDR3 with reference TRBV7-6 and TRBJ2-2 gives the whole variable domain GAGVSQSPRYKVTKRGQDVALRCDPISGHVSLYWYRQALGQGPEFLTYFNYEAQQDKSGLPNDRFSAERPEGSISTLTIQRTEQRDSAMYRCASSLISGSVTGELFFGEGSRLTVL.

The sample holds a few counts of this clonotype. The chain is built from TRBV20-1 and TRBJ2-7; no clear D gene. The CDR3 sequence is 13 residues long. The V end lost 0 bases, the J end lost 2 bases, and 8 bases lay between the germline ends. Germline-derived CDR1 and CDR2 are DFQATT and SNEGSKA (reference sequence). CDR3: CSAREAGPYEQYF. CDR3 coding DNA: TGCAGTGCTAGAGAAGCCGGTCCCTACGAGCAGTACTTC.

The V and J genes are TRBV24-1 and TRBJ2-2, with D perhaps matching TRBD2 (6 bases). Germline values: CDR1 KGHDR, CDR2 SFDVKD. The CDR3 is made up of 15 amino acids. V gave up 3 bases and J gave up 5 bases, with 12 bases separating them. The CDR3 nucleotides are TGTGCCACCAGTGATCCCCGCGGGACTACCGGGGAGCTGTTTTTT. It translates to CATSDPRGTTGELFF.

The genes are TRBV12-3 or TRBV12-4 and TRBJ1-4; 8 bases line up with TRBD1. Losses at the gene ends were 1 base for V and 8 bases for J; bases not matched to a gene: 9. This CDR3 contains 16 residues. This chain's CDR3 is CASSLDRGNGGEKLFF. Written as DNA, the CDR3 is TGTGCCAGCAGTTTAGACAGGGGGAATGGTGGCGAAAAACTGTTTTTT.

This clonotype was seen a handful of times. The chain couples TRBV7-2 to TRBJ2-5, with 7 positions matching TRBD2. This CDR3 is 15 amino acids long. The junction had 12 bases not matched to a gene; V was cut back by 7 bases and J by 4 bases. CDR1 and CDR2 from the germline V gene are SGHTA and FQGNSA. DNA for the CDR3: TGTGCCAGCACCTTTGTGGCGGGAGCGGTAGAGACCCAGTACTTC. Protein product: CASTFVAGAVETQYF.

The chain has TRBV7-8 and TRBJ2-3; D gene unclear. V gave up 6 bases and J gave up 2 bases, with 18 bases separating them. The germline gives CDR1 SGHVS, CDR2 FQNEAQ. The CDR3 covers 16 residues. CDR3 amino acids: CASSSNQIRPTDTQYF. The DNA of the CDR3 is TGTGCCAGCAGTTCTAACCAGATTCGGCCCACAGATACGCAGTATTTT. The full variable domain, rest sourced from reference TRBV7-8 and TRBJ2-3, is GAGVSQSPRYKVAKRGQDVALRCDPISGHVSLFWYQQALGQGPEFLTYFQNEAQLDKSGLPSDRFFAERPEGSVSTLKIQRTQQEDSAVYLCASSSNQIRPTDTQYFGPGTRLTVL.

A few counts support this clonotype. The chain recombines TRBV20-1 with TRBJ2-5, with D unresolved. This CDR3 comprises 14 residues. V was pared by 2 bases and J by 5 bases, with 15 bases between. The germline V gene has CDR1 DFQATT and CDR2 SNEGSKA (reference sequence). The DNA of the CDR3 is TGCAGTGCTAGACCTACCACCCTGAGGGAGACCCAGTACTTC. Its protein is CSARPTTLRETQYF.

This clonotype was seen a few times. The rearrangement links TRBV29-1 to TRBJ2-5; TRBD1 agrees at 8 bases. The germline gives CDR1 SQVTM, CDR2 ANQGSEA. This CDR3 region has 13 residues. Losses at the gene ends were 7 bases for V and 4 bases for J; bases not matched to a gene: 8. CDR3 loop: CSARTGRRETQYF. CDR3 sequence (DNA): TGCAGCGCTCGGACAGGGCGGCGAGAGACCCAGTACTTC.

This clonotype was recorded a few times. The chain links TRBV6-5 to TRBJ1-4, with TRBD1 as a possible D gene (6 bases). The germline V gene has CDR1 MNHEY and CDR2 SVGAGI. Trimming cost V 3 bases and J 11 bases, with 16 bases left between them. The CDR3 consists of 14 residues. CDR3 nucleotide sequence: TGTGCCAGCAGTTATTACGCCGAGGGGGGTAAACTGTTTTTT. The encoded protein is CASSYYAEGGKLFF.

This chain uses TRBV18 with TRBJ1-5, with D uncertain. Germline V gene data show CDR1 as KGHSH and CDR2 as LQKENI. The CDR3 extends over 16 amino acids. The V and J ends lost 4 bases and 0 bases respectively, with 13 bases between them. CDR3: CASSRSGPNSNQPQHF. The CDR3 DNA is TGTGCCAGCTCACGTTCCGGACCCAATAGCAATCAGCCCCAGCATTTT.

This clonotype was detected a few times. V and J are TRBV7-9 and TRBJ2-2; 9 positions match TRBD1. The CDR3 consists of 15 residues. Germline CDR1 and CDR2: SEHNR and FQNEAQ (reference sequence). The V and J ends lost 6 bases and 4 bases, in that order; junction bases with no gene match: 6. This CDR3 is CASSPGTGTTGELFF. The CDR3, as DNA: TGTGCCAGCAGTCCCGGGACAGGGACCACCGGGGAGCTGTTTTTT. The complete variable domain, with remaining parts taken from reference TRBV7-9 and TRBJ2-2, reads DTGVSQNPRHKITKRGQNVTFRCDPISEHNRLYWYRQTLGQGPEFLTYFQNEAQLEKSRLLSDRFSAERPKGSFSTLEIQRTEQGDSAMYLCASSPGTGTTGELFFGEGSRLTVL.